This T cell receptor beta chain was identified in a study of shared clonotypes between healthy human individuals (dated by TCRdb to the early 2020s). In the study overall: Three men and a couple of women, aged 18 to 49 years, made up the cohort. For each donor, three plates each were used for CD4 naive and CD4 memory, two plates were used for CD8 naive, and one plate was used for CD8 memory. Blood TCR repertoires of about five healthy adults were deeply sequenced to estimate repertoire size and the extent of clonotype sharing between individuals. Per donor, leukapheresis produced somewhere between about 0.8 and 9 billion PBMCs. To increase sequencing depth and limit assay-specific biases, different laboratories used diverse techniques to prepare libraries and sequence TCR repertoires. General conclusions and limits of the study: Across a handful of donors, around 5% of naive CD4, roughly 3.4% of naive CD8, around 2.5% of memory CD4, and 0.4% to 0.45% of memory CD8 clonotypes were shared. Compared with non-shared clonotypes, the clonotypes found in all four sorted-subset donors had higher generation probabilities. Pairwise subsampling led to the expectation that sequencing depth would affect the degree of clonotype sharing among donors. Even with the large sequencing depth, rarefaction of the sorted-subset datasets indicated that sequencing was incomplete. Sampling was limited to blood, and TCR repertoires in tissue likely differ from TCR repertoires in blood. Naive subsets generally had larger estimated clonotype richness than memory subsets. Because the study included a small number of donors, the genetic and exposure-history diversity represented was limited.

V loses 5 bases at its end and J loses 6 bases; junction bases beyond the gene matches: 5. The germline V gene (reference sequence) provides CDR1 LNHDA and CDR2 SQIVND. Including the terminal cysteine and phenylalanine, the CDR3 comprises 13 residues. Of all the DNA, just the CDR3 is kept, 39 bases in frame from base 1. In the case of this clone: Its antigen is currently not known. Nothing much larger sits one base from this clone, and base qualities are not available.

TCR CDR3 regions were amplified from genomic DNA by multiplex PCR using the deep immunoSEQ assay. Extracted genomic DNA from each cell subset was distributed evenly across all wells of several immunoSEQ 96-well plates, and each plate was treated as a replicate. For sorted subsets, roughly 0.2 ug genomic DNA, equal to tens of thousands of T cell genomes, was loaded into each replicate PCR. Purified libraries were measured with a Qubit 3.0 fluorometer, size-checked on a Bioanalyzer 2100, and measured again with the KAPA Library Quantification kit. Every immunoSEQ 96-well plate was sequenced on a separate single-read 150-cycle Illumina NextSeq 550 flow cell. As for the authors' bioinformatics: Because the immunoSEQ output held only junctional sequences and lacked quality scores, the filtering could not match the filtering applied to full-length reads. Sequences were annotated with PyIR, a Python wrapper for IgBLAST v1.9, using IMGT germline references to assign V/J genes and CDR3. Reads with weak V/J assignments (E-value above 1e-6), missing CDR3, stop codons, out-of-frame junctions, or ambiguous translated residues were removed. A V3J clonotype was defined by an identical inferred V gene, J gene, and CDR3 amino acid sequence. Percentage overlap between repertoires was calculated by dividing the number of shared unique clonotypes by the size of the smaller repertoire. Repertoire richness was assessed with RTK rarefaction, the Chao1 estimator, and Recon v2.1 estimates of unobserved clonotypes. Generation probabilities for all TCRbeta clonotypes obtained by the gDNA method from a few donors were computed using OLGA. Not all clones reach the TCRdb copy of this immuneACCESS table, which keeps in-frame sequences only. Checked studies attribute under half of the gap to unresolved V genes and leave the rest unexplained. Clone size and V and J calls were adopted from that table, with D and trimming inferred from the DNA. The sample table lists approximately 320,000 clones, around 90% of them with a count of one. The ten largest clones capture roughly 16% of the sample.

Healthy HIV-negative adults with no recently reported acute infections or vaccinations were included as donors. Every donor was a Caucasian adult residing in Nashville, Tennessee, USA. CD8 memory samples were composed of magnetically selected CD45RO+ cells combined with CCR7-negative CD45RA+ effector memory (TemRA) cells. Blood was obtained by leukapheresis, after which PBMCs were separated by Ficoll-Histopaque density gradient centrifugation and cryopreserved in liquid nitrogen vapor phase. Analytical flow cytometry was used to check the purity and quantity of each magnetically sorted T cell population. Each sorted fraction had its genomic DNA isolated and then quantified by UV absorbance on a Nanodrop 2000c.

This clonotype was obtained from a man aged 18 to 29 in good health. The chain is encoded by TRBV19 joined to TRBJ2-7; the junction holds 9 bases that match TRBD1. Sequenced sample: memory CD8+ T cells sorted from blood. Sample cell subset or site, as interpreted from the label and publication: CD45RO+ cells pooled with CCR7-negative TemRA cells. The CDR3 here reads CASSAGQGFEQYF. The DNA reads TGTGCCAGTAGTGCCGGACAGGGGTTCGAGCAGTACTTC.